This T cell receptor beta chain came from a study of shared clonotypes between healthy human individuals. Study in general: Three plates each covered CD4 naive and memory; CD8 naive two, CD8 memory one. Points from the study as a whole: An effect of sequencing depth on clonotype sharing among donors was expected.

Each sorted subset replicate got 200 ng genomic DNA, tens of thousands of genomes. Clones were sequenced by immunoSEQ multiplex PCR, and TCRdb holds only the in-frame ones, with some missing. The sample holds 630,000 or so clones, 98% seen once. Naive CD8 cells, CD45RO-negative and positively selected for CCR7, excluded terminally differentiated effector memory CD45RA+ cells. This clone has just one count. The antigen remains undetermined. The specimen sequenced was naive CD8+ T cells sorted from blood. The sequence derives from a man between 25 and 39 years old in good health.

CDR3 sequence reads: CASSPIAGEETQYF. The CDR3, as DNA: TGTGCCAGTTCACCTATAGCGGGAGAAGAGACCCAGTACTTC. The chain is built from TRBV27 and TRBJ2-5; TRBD2 matches 9 bases. This CDR3 has 14 amino acids. The V and J ends lost 9 bases and 3 bases, in that order; junction bases with no gene match: 8. Germline CDR1 MNHEY, CDR2 SMNVEV (reference sequence).